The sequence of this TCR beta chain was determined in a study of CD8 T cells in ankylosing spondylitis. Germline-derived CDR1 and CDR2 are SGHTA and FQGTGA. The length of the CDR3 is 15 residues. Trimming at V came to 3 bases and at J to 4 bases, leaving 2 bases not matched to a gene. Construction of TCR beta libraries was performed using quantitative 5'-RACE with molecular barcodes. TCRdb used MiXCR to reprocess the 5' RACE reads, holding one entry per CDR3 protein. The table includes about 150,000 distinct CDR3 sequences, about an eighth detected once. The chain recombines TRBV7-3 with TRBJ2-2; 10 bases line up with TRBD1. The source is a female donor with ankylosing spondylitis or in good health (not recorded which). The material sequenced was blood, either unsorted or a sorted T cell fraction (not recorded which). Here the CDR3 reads CASSFRDRGTGELFF. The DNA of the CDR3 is TGTGCCAGCAGCTTCCGGGACAGGGGCACCGGGGAGCTGTTTTTT.